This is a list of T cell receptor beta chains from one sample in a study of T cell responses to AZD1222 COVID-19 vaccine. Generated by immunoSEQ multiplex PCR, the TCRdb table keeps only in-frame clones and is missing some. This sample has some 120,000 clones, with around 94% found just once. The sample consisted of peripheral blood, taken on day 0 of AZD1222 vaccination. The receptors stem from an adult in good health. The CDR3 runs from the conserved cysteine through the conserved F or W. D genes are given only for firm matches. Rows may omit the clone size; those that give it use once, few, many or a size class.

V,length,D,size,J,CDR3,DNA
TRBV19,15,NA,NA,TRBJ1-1,CASSFLRDSNTEAFF,TGTGCCAGTAGTTTCCTCCGCGACAGCAACACTGAAGCTTTCTTT
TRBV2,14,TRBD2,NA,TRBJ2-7,CASTGQRGSYEQYF,TGTGCCAGCACGGGTCAGCGGGGCTCCTACGAGCAGTACTTC
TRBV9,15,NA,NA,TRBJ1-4,CASSPGGATNEKLFF,TGTGCCAGCAGCCCCGGGGGGGCAACTAATGAAAAACTGTTTTTT
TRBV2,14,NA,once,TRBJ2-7,CASSEDRWRDEQYF,TGTGCCAGCAGTGAAGACAGGTGGAGGGACGAGCAGTACTTC
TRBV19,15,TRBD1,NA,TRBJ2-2,CASTGDRGLAGELFF,TGTGCCAGTACAGGCGACAGGGGGCTCGCCGGGGAGCTGTTTTTT
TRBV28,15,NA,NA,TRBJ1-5,CASSTKTVLGQPQHF,TGTGCCAGCAGTACTAAGACAGTTTTGGGTCAGCCCCAGCATTTT
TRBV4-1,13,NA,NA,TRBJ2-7,CASSQSLGDEQYF,TGCGCCAGCAGCCAAAGTCTGGGAGACGAGCAGTACTTC
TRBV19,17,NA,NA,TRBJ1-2,CASSIFSGSMFNSGYTF,TGTGCCAGTAGTATATTCTCCGGGAGTATGTTCAATTCGGGCTACACCTTC
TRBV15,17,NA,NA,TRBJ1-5,CATSRVKGIVSNQPQHF,TGTGCCACCAGCAGAGTAAAAGGGATTGTCTCCAATCAGCCCCAGCATTTT
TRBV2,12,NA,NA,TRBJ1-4,CASRGDNEKLFF,TGTGCCAGCAGGGGAGACAATGAAAAACTGTTTTTT
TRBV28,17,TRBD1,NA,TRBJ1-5,CASSSSGTGWGDQPQHF,TGTGCCAGCAGTTCCTCCGGGACAGGGTGGGGGGATCAGCCCCAGCATTTT
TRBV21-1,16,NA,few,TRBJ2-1,CASSKALSGQNNEQFF,TGTGCCAGCAGCAAAGCGCTGTCGGGACAGAACAATGAGCAGTTCTTC
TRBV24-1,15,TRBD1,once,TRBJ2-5,CATSDPGQGQETQYF,TGTGCCACCAGTGACCCGGGACAGGGCCAAGAGACCCAGTACTTC
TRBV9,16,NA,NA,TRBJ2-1,CASSAEGGASYNEQFF,TGTGCCAGCAGCGCAGAGGGCGGGGCCTCCTACAATGAGCAGTTCTTC
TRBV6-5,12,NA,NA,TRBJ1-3,CASSWAGNTIYF,TGTGCCAGCAGCTGGGCTGGAAACACCATATATTTT
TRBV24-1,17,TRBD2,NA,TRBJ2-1,CATSDGPTSGRADEQFF,TGTGCCACCAGTGACGGTCCGACTAGCGGGAGGGCGGATGAGCAGTTCTTC
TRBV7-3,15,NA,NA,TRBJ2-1,CASSDDRDNYNEQFF,TGTGCCAGCAGCGATGACAGAGATAACTACAATGAGCAGTTCTTC
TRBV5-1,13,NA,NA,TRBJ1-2,CASSLVLDYGYTF,TGCGCCAGCAGCTTGGTGCTGGACTATGGCTACACCTTC
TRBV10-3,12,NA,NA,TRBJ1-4,CAISAENEKLFF,TGTGCCATCAGTGCAGAGAATGAAAAACTGTTTTTT
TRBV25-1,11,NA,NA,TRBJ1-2,CASSYNYGYTF,TGTGCCAGCAGTTATAACTATGGCTACACCTTC
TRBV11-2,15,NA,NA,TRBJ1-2,CASSLVGSGNYGYTF,TGTGCCAGCAGCTTAGTGGGCAGCGGTAACTATGGCTACACCTTC
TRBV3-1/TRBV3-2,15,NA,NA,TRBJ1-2,CASSQVWAGVYGYTF,TGTGCCAGCAGCCAAGTGTGGGCAGGGGTTTATGGCTACACCTTC
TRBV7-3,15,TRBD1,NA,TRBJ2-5,CASSSDRTLGETQYF,TGTGCCAGCAGCTCGGACAGGACCCTCGGGGAGACCCAGTACTTC
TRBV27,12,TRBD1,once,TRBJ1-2,CASSTGGYGYTF,TGTGCCAGCTCGACAGGGGGGTATGGCTACACCTTC
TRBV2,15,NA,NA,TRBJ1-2,CASSEDTLLNYGYTF,TGTGCCAGCAGTGAGGACACCCTTCTGAACTATGGCTACACCTTC
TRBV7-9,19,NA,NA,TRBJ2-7,CASSSVGGQGSGISYEQYF,TGTGCCAGCAGCTCCGTGGGGGGACAAGGGTCAGGGATCTCCTACGAGCAGTACTTC
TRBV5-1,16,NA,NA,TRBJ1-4,CASSSLRDGFNEKLFF,TGCGCCAGCAGCTCCCTCCGGGACGGCTTTAATGAAAAACTGTTTTTT
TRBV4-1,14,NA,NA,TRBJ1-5,CASSHGTDYQPQHF,TGCGCCAGCAGCCACGGGACTGACTATCAGCCCCAGCATTTT
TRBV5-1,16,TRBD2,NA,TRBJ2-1,CASRPILAGVHNEQFF,TGCGCCAGCAGACCCATACTAGCGGGAGTTCACAATGAGCAGTTCTTC
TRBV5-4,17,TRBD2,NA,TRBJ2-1,CASSLGTSGRVGGEQFF,TGTGCCAGCAGCTTGGGTACTAGCGGGAGAGTAGGTGGTGAGCAGTTCTTC
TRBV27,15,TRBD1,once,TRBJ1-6,CASSPRDSGNSPLHF,TGTGCCAGCAGTCCCCGGGACAGCGGCAATTCACCCCTCCACTTT
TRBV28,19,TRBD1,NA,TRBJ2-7,CASSFFLGLETGVTYEQYF,TGTGCCAGCAGTTTTTTTTTGGGTCTTGAGACAGGGGTTACCTACGAGCAGTACTTC
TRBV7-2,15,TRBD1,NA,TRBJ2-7,CASSKTGQPQYEQYF,TGTGCCAGCAGCAAAACGGGACAGCCTCAATACGAGCAGTACTTC
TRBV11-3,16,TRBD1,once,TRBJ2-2,CASSQDRGRDTGELFF,TGTGCCAGCAGCCAGGACAGGGGGCGGGACACCGGGGAGCTGTTTTTT
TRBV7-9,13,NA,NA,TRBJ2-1,CASRLPGYNEQFF,TGTGCCAGCAGGCTTCCAGGGTACAATGAGCAGTTCTTC
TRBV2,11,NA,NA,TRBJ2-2,CASRGAGELFF,TGTGCCAGCAGAGGGGCCGGGGAGCTGTTTTTT
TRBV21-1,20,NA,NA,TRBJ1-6,CASSLQLGRPEVPWVSPLHF,TGTGCCAGCAGCTTGCAACTCGGCCGCCCGGAGGTACCTTGGGTTTCACCCCTCCACTTT
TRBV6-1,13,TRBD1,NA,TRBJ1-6,CASSEIGQGTLHF,TGTGCCAGCAGTGAAATTGGACAGGGGACCCTCCACTTT
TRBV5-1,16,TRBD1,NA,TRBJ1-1,CASSLGTGRGNTEAFF,TGCGCCAGCAGCTTGGGGACAGGGCGTGGGAACACTGAAGCTTTCTTT
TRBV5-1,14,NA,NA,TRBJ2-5,CASSLEQVQETQYF,TGCGCCAGCAGCTTGGAACAGGTTCAAGAGACCCAGTACTTC
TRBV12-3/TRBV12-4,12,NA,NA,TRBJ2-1,CASSLRGDEQFF,TGTGCCAGCAGTTTAAGGGGCGATGAGCAGTTCTTC
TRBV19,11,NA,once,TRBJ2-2,CASSISGELFF,TGTGCCAGTAGTATATCCGGGGAGCTGTTTTTT
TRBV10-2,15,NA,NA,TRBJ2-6,CASGNWISGANVLTF,TGCGCCAGCGGGAACTGGATTTCTGGGGCCAACGTCCTGACTTTC
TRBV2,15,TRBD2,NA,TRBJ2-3,CASRGLAASTDTQYF,TGTGCCAGCAGGGGACTAGCGGCTAGCACAGATACGCAGTATTTT
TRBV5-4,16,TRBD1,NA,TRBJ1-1,CASGRQGASMNTEAFF,TGTGCCAGCGGCCGCCAGGGGGCCTCGATGAACACTGAAGCTTTCTTT
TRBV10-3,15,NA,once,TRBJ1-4,CAISLDGGPDEKLFF,TGTGCCATCAGCCTAGATGGCGGGCCGGATGAAAAACTGTTTTTT